This T cell receptor (beta chain) was documented in a study of T cell responses to AZD1222 COVID-19 vaccine. Profiled with immunoSEQ multiplex PCR; TCRdb holds only in-frame clones, not every one. The table lists some 86,000 clones, about nine tenths of them singletons. The specimen comprised peripheral blood, sampled 28 days after the second AZD1222 dose. The receptor comes from an adult who received the AZD1222 COVID-19 vaccine.

The CDR3 is CASRGLEAGVIGAFF. CDR3 in DNA: TGTGCCAGCAGGGGTCTTGAGGCGGGAGTCATAGGAGCTTTCTTT. This chain uses TRBV28 with TRBJ1-1; unclear D gene. The V end lost 6 bases, the J end lost 10 bases, and 24 bases lay between the germline ends. CDR1 and CDR2 from the germline V gene are MDHEN and SYDVKM. The CDR3 totals 15 residues.